This TCR beta chain came from a study of T cell responses to AZD1222 COVID-19 vaccine. Looking at the study overall: The study pooled second doses at about 4 or about 12 weeks. General study points: Repertoire sampling occurred only after the peak T cell response. Rises in breadth and depth of Spike-specific TCRs came after two AZD1222 doses. At study baseline, merely five or six AZD1222 recipients were seropositive.

The CDR3 is made up of 12 amino acids. V lost 3 bases and J lost 8, with 10 bases in between. CDR1 and CDR2 (germline): MDHEN, SYDVKM. Clones were sequenced by immunoSEQ multiplex PCR, and TCRdb holds only the in-frame ones, with some missing. The sample holds about 150,000 clones, 90% seen once. About this clone itself: The antigen remains undetermined.

This sequence was found in an adult in good health. The sample here was peripheral blood, taken on day 0 of AZD1222 vaccination. The chain carries TRBV28 and TRBJ2-5; D not resolved. The CDR3 DNA reads as TGTGCCAGCAGTTTCAGCGCCCTAACCCAGTACTTC. Amino acid sequence: CASSFSALTQYF. Combining the CDR3 with reference TRBV28 and TRBJ2-5 gives the whole variable domain DVKVTQSSRYLVKRTGEKVFLECVQDMDHENMFWYRQDPGLGLRLIYFSYDVKMKEKGDIPEGYSVSREKKERFSLILESASTNQTSMYLCASSFSALTQYFGPGTRLLVL.